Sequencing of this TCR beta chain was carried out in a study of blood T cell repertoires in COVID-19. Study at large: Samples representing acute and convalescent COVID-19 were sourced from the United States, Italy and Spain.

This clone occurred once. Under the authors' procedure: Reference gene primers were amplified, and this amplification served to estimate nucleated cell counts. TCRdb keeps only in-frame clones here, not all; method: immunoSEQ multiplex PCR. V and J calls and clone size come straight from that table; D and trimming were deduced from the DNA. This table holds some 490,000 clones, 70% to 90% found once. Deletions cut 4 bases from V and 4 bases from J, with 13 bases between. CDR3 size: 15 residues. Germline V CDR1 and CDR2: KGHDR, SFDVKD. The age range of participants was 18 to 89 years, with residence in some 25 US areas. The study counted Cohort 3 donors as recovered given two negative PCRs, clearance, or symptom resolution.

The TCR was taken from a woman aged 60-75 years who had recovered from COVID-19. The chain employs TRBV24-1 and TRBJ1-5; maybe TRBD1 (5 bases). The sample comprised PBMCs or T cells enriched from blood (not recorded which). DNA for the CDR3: TGTGCCACCAGTGACCCCCGAGACAGTAATCAGCCCCAGCATTTT. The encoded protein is CATSDPRDSNQPQHF.